This TCR beta chain was recorded in a study of shared clonotypes between healthy human individuals. Study-wide background: Each donor's CD8 memory used one plate, CD8 naive two, each CD4 subset three.

Study outcomes and limitations: Sequencing depth was expected to affect clonotype sharing among donors. Sequencing of the sorted subsets was shown by rarefaction to be incomplete despite large depth.

All the donors were Caucasian adults who lived in Nashville, Tennessee. Notes on this clone: The antigen is unknown.

Sequencing was performed with immunoSEQ multiplex PCR; in TCRdb, only in-frame clones are kept and a portion is missing. The sample includes millions of clones, over 85% of them seen just once. The V segment lost 5 bases and the J segment 9 bases; nucleotides outside the gene matches: 12. Per germline, CDR1 SEHNR and CDR2 FQNEAQ (reference sequence). There are 17 residues in the CDR3. Sequencing was performed on naive CD4+ T cells sorted from blood. As for subset: CD45RA+ positively selected. The sequence was collected from a young man in good health. The V call is TRBV7-9, the J call TRBJ2-1; 14 bases agree with TRBD2. CDR3 DNA: TGTGCCAGCAGCCCAAGCATCGGGACTAGCGGGAGTGGTGAGCAGTTCTTC. Its translation: CASSPSIGTSGSGEQFF. The full variable domain, its missing parts supplied by reference TRBV7-9 and TRBJ2-1, is DTGVSQNPRHKITKRGQNVTFRCDPISEHNRLYWYRQTLGQGPEFLTYFQNEAQLEKSRLLSDRFSAERPKGSFSTLEIQRTEQGDSAMYLCASSPSIGTSGSGEQFFGPGTRLTVL.